This TCR beta chain comes out of a study of cytomegalovirus exposure and HLA in healthy donors. Amplification used 60 Vbeta primers and 13 Jbeta primers. Clones were read by immunoSEQ multiplex PCR, and TCRdb kept only the in-frame ones, dropping some. Of 150,000 to 200,000 clones listed, 80% to 90% are singletons. This clone was seen only a few times. The ends lost 0 bases at V and 9 bases at J; junction bases unmatched: 3. Germline V lookup: CDR1 SGHDT, CDR2 YYEEEE. The CDR3 has 13 amino acids. The sequence was collected from a woman under 30 in good health and CMV-seronegative. Sequencing was done on a sample of PBMCs. The chain recombines TRBV5-6 with TRBJ2-1; 7 bases agree with TRBD2. The DNA of the CDR3 is TGTGCCAGCAGCTTGGGGGGGAGGGGTGAGCAGTTCTTC. It translates to CASSLGGRGEQFF.